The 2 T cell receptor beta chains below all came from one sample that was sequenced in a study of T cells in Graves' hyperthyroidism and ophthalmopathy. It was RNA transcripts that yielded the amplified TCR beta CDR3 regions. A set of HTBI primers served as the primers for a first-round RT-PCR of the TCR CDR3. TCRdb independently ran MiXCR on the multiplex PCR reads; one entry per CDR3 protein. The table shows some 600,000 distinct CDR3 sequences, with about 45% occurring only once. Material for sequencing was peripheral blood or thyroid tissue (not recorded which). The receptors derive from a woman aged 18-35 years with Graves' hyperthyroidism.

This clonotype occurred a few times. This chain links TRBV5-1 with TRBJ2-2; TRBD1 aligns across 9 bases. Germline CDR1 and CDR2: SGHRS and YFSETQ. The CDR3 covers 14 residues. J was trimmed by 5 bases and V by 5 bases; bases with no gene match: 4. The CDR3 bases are TGCGCCAGCAGTTCTGGGACAGGGACCGGGGAGCTGTTTTTT. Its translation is CASSSGTGTGELFF.

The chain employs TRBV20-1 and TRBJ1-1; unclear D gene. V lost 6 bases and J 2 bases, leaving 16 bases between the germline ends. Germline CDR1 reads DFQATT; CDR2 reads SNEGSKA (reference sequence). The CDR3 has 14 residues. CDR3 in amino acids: CSALGGFGNTEAFF. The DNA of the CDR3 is TGCAGTGCCCTTGGCGGGTTTGGAAACACTGAAGCTTTCTTT.